Detailed here is one T cell receptor (beta chain). The antigen is undetermined. This record comes from a study of early T cells in non-severe SARS-CoV-2 infection. The TCR library protocol was used to attach unique molecular identifiers. These identifiers were attached to individual cDNA molecules. TCRdb re-called the 5' RACE reads with MiXCR, one entry per CDR3 protein. The sample has around 29,000 distinct CDR3 sequences, roughly a tenth seen once. CDR1 SGHNT and CDR2 YYREEE come from the germline V gene (reference sequence). The J segment lost 2 bases and the V segment lost 2 bases, leaving 4 bases of the junction unmatched. CDR3 length equals 15 residues. Study-wide findings and caveats: The study's VDJdb matching favored anti-spike CD8 responses and missed private and CD4 specificities.

The V and J genes are TRBV5-4 and TRBJ1-1, with 9 bases aligning to TRBD1. Sequencing used whole blood. The sequence derives from an adult who was a healthcare worker with PCR-confirmed SARS-CoV-2 infection or an uninfected control (not recorded which). CDR3 amino acids: CASSFYRGRNTEAFF. For the CDR3, the DNA is TGTGCCAGCAGCTTTTACAGGGGGCGTAACACTGAAGCTTTCTTT.